The entry that follows covers one T cell receptor (beta chain) sequence. Investigators divided CD4+ cells into CD45RA+ naive and CD45RA-negative memory subsets. This specimen comes from a study of shared clonotypes between healthy human individuals. Clones were read by immunoSEQ multiplex PCR, and TCRdb kept only the in-frame ones, dropping some. The sample comprises 2.3 million or so clones, about 92% of which are singletons, and 0.39% rests with the top ten. The sample consisted of naive CD4+ T cells from PBMCs. Subset defined: CD45RA+ positively selected. The receptor was derived from a man in his late teens or twenties in good health. Some clones in this sample may be carry-over from other donors' samples.

The chain's CDR3 is CASSLLRGLASYNEQFF. In DNA form, the CDR3 reads TGTGCCAGCAGTTTATTACGGGGGTTAGCGTCGTACAATGAGCAGTTCTTC. The chain uses TRBV28 and TRBJ2-1; perhaps TRBD2 as D (6 bases). The CDR3 length is 17 residues. V gave up 1 base and J gave up 4 bases, with 17 bases separating them. In germline, CDR1 is MDHEN, CDR2 SYDVKM.